These T cell receptor beta chains were read from a single sample in a study of shared clonotypes between healthy human individuals. Data came from immunoSEQ multiplex PCR; TCRdb stores just in-frame clones and leaves some out. The sample carries about 560,000 clones, just over 75% recorded once. Sequences were obtained from PBMCs. These receptors all stem from a woman aged 40 to 50 in good health. Some clones in this sample may be carry-over from other donors' samples. CDR3s include the opening cysteine and the closing phenylalanine or tryptophan. Each record gives: J gene, clone size, V gene, D gene, CDR3 protein, CDR3 DNA. D genes are given only for firm matches. Size tells how often a clone was seen (once, few, many) or the class of an expanded clone, and some rows leave it out.

>TRBJ2-2|.|TRBV6-5|.
CASSYSGGRTGELFF
TGTGCCAGCAGTTACTCCGGGGGCCGCACCGGGGAGCTGTTTTTT
>TRBJ2-7|.|TRBV30|.
CAWSAGTDYEQYF
TGTGCCTGGAGTGCCGGGACTGATTACGAGCAGTACTTC
>TRBJ2-1|.|TRBV6-1|.
CASSADVGDYNEQFF
TGTGCCAGCAGTGCAGACGTAGGGGACTACAATGAGCAGTTCTTC
>TRBJ2-2|many|TRBV10-3|.
CAISVGGLGGELFF
TGTGCCATCAGTGTCGGCGGGTTGGGCGGGGAGCTGTTTTTT
>TRBJ1-1|.|TRBV19|.
CASSVARWGMNTEAFF
TGTGCCAGTAGTGTGGCCAGGTGGGGTATGAACACTGAAGCTTTCTTT
>TRBJ1-5|.|TRBV6-1|TRBD1
CASSGDRGGNQPQHF
TGTGCCAGCAGTGGGGACAGGGGAGGCAATCAGCCCCAGCATTTT
>TRBJ2-2|.|TRBV5-4|.
CASSLVTGIWNTGELFF
TGTGCCAGCAGCTTGGTGACAGGCATATGGAACACCGGGGAGCTGTTTTTT
>TRBJ2-2|.|TRBV19|.
CASSPLGTNTGELFF
TGTGCCAGTAGTCCGTTGGGTACGAACACCGGGGAGCTGTTTTTT
>TRBJ2-1|.|TRBV6-4|.
CASSDSFLAGREQFF
TGTGCCAGCAGTGACTCGTTTCTAGCCGGCAGGGAGCAGTTCTTC
>TRBJ2-7|.|TRBV11-2|TRBD2
CASSLGSTWREVYYEQYF
TGTGCCAGCAGCTTGGGCTCGACTTGGCGGGAGGTATACTACGAGCAGTACTTC
>TRBJ2-7|once|TRBV6-1|.
CASSERGQAPYEQYF
TGTGCCAGCTCCGAGCGGGGACAGGCTCCCTACGAGCAGTACTTC
>TRBJ1-4|.|TRBV2|.
CASSEIDEKLFF
TGTGCCAGCAGTGAAATCGATGAAAAACTGTTTTTT
>TRBJ2-7|.|TRBV28|.
CASSPGLSYEQYF
TGTGCCAGCAGCCCAGGACTTTCCTACGAGCAGTACTTC
>TRBJ2-1|.|TRBV2|TRBD1
CASRQDRNNEQFF
TGTGCCAGCAGGCAGGACAGGAACAATGAGCAGTTCTTC
>TRBJ1-3|.|TRBV30|.
CAWSPRGYTIYF
TGTGCCTGGAGTCCCAGGGGTTACACCATATATTTT